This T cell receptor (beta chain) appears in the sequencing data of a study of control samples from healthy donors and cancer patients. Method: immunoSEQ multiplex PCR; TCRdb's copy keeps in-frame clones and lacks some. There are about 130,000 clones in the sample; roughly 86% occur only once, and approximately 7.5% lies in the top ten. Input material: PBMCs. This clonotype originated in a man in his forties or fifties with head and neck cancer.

The CDR3 DNA reads TGTGCCAGCAGCGCACAGGGGGCGGGTAACAATGAGCAGTTCTTC. Protein sequence: CASSAQGAGNNEQFF. This sequence joins TRBV5-4 and TRBJ2-1; 9 bases map to TRBD1. Germline CDR1 and CDR2: SGHNT and YYREEE (reference sequence). This CDR3 contains 15 residues. J lost 5 bases, V lost 4 bases, and 7 bases had no gene match. Full variable domain (rest looked up from reference TRBV5-4 and TRBJ2-1): ETGVTQSPTHLIKTRGQQVTLRCSSQSGHNTVSWYQQALGQGPQFIFQYYREEENGRGNFPPRFSGLQFPNYSSELNVNALELDDSALYLCASSAQGAGNNEQFFGPGTRLTVL.